This entry concerns a single TCR beta chain. These data are taken from a study of blood T cell repertoires in COVID-19. On the study more broadly: The United States, Italy and Spain were the sources of the acute and convalescent COVID-19 samples. T cells, B-cell-depleted T cells, or PBMCs supplied cDNA or gDNA.

The CDR3 has 15 amino acids. Per germline, CDR1 MDHEN and CDR2 SYDVKM. Germline trimming cut 6 bases from V and 2 bases from J; bases unmatched to any gene: 4. As originally analysed: Reference gene primer amplification yielded estimated nucleated cell counts. Clones were sequenced by immunoSEQ multiplex PCR, and TCRdb holds only the in-frame ones, with some missing. The DNA was the basis for D and trimming; V, J and clone size are from that table. The table shows around 250,000 clones, with about 83% occurring only once. The receptor comes from a man aged 30 to 45 who had recovered from COVID-19. Sequenced material: peripheral blood. The rearrangement joins TRBV28 to TRBJ2-6, with 7 bases that match TRBD1. The CDR3 nucleotides read TGTGCCAGCAGCTCTACAGGGGCTGGGGCCAACGTCCTGACTTTC. This gives the protein CASSSTGAGANVLTF. The full variable domain, with the rest looked up from reference TRBV28 and TRBJ2-6, is DVKVTQSSRYLVKRTGEKVFLECVQDMDHENMFWYRQDPGLGLRLIYFSYDVKMKEKGDIPEGYSVSREKKERFSLILESASTNQTSMYLCASSSTGAGANVLTFGAGSRLTVL.